The 8 T cell receptor beta chains in this list originate from one sample, sequenced in a study of cytomegalovirus exposure and HLA in healthy donors. Researchers ran the PCR with 60 Vbeta and 13 Jbeta primers. Clones were read by immunoSEQ multiplex PCR, and TCRdb kept only the in-frame ones, dropping some. The table lists some 140,000 clones, more than 75% of them singletons. The sample taken for sequencing was PBMCs. These receptors were taken from a man aged 25 to 40 in good health and CMV-seropositive.

This chain uses TRBV9 with TRBJ2-7; TRBD2 is a possible D gene (6 bases). The germline V gene encodes CDR1 SGDLS and CDR2 YYNGEE. CDR3 length equals 14 residues. The germline V and J ends were trimmed by 4 bases and 0 bases, with 11 bases remaining between them. CDR3 nucleotides: TGTGCCAGCAGCCCCCGGGGGAGCTCCTACGAGCAGTACTTC. It translates to CASSPRGSSYEQYF.

Of note for this clone: At one end, the junction sequence differs from germline, possibly due to a read error. The chain links TRBV27 to TRBJ2-2, with 10 bases that match TRBD2. CDR3 length equals 17 residues. CDR1 is MNHEY, CDR2 SMNVEV, per germline (reference sequence). The CDR3, as DNA: TGTGTCAGCAGCTTAAGAACTAGCGGGACCCACACCGGGGAGCTGTTTTTT. Translating it yields CVSSLRTSGTHTGELFF.

V usage is TRBV28 and J usage is TRBJ1-1, with D tentatively TRBD1 (5 bases). CDR1 is MDHEN and CDR2 is SYDVKM in the germline V gene. Trimming took 6 bases from V and 8 from J, leaving 16 bases between them. The CDR3 is 13 amino acids. The CDR3 here is CASSRDLDGEAFF. DNA for the CDR3: TGTGCCAGCAGCAGGGACTTAGACGGGGAAGCTTTCTTT.

The V call is TRBV18, the J call TRBJ2-1, with 8 bases fitting TRBD2. The V segment lost 3 bases and the J segment 5 bases; nucleotides outside the gene matches: 9. Per germline, CDR1 KGHSH and CDR2 LQKENI. This CDR3 region has 16 residues. Here the CDR3 reads CASSPMSAGGNNEQFF. The CDR3 DNA follows: TGTGCCAGCTCACCTATGTCGGCGGGGGGTAACAATGAGCAGTTCTTC.

The chain has TRBV5-1 and TRBJ1-2, with D perhaps TRBD1 (5 bases). The ends were cut back, 1 base at V and 2 bases at J, with 9 bases in the middle. Per the germline V gene, CDR1 is SGHRS and CDR2 is YFSETQ. This CDR3 has 14 amino acids. CDR3 loop: CASSLLTENYGYTF. In nucleotides, the CDR3 is TGCGCCAGCAGCTTGTTGACAGAGAACTATGGCTACACCTTC.

The table lists this clone with a count of one. The V gene is TRBV28, the J gene TRBJ1-4; possibly TRBD1 for D (6 bases). The length of the CDR3 is 16 residues. From germline, CDR1 is MDHEN and CDR2 SYDVKM. V was pared by 3 bases and J by 6 bases, with 17 bases between. CDR3 bases: TGTGCCAGCAGTTTGGTCGGGGGGGGCGTCTATGAAAAACTGTTTTTT. Residues: CASSLVGGGVYEKLFF.

The rearrangement uses TRBV6-5 and TRBJ2-2, with 8 bases matching TRBD1. The V segment lost 6 bases and the J segment 0 bases; nucleotides outside the gene matches: 3. This CDR3 has 15 amino acids. Germline V gives CDR1 MNHEY, CDR2 SVGAGI. CDR3 nucleotide sequence: TGTGCCAGCAGACGACAGGGGTCGAACACCGGGGAGCTGTTTTTT. Encoded protein: CASRRQGSNTGELFF.

The table lists this clone with a count of one. V is TRBV2 and J is TRBJ2-2; TRBD2 might be the D (6 bases). In germline, CDR1 is SNHLY, CDR2 FYNNEI. This CDR3 spans 16 amino acids. The V and J ends lost 6 bases and 4 bases respectively, with 18 bases between them. The CDR3 region has the DNA TGTGCCAGCAGAGAATTAGCGGAGATGGGCACCGGGGAGCTGTTTTTT. Encoded protein: CASRELAEMGTGELFF. Full variable domain (missing parts from reference TRBV2 and TRBJ2-2): EPEVTQTPSHQVTQMGQEVILRCVPISNHLYFYWYRQILGQKVEFLVSFYNNEISEKSEIFDDQFSVERPDGSNFTLKIRSTKLEDSAMYFCASRELAEMGTGELFFGEGSRLTVL.